A selection of T cell receptor beta chains follows, all from one sample in a study of cytomegalovirus exposure and HLA in healthy donors. Clones were read by immunoSEQ multiplex PCR, and TCRdb kept only the in-frame ones, dropping some. This table lists around 33,000 clones. What was sequenced was PBMCs. These receptors were taken from a woman aged 40 to 49 in good health and CMV-seropositive. CDR3s include the opening cysteine and the closing phenylalanine or tryptophan. The order of the fields is V gene, clone size, D gene, J gene, CDR3 protein, CDR3 DNA. A D gene is named only where the DNA matches it firmly. A row's size may be missing; if present it is once, few, many or a size class.

TRBV29-1,.,.,TRBJ2-7,CSVSRGGREQYF,TGCAGCGTTTCAAGGGGGGGTCGCGAGCAGTACTTC
TRBV9,.,.,TRBJ1-2,CARSDSYGYTF,TGTGCCAGAAGCGACAGCTATGGCTACACCTTC
TRBV19,.,.,TRBJ1-5,CASSIGQGGIEYQPQHF,TGTGCCAGTAGTATAGGGCAGGGCGGAATTGAGTATCAGCCCCAGCATTTT
TRBV2,.,.,TRBJ1-3,CASSEMASGNTIYF,TGTGCCAGCAGTGAGATGGCCTCTGGAAACACCATATATTTT
TRBV7-8,.,TRBD2,TRBJ2-7,CASSSGLGFHEQYF,TGTGCCAGCAGCTCCGGACTAGGATTCCACGAGCAGTACTTC
TRBV6-5,.,TRBD1,TRBJ1-2,CASSFRQGFHYGYTF,TGTGCCAGCAGTTTCCGACAGGGGTTCCACTATGGCTACACCTTC
TRBV4-1,.,TRBD2,TRBJ2-7,CASSSPRSGSAGEQYF,TGCGCCAGCAGCTCGCCCCGCAGCGGGAGTGCCGGCGAGCAGTACTTC
TRBV9,.,.,TRBJ2-7,CASSGREFSTPYEQYF,TGTGCCAGCAGCGGCAGGGAATTTTCCACTCCCTACGAGCAGTACTTC
TRBV6-5,.,.,TRBJ2-1,CASSYVESDNEQFF,TGTGCCAGCAGTTACGTGGAGAGCGACAATGAGCAGTTCTTC
TRBV7-2,.,TRBD1,TRBJ2-7,CASSSTGTGDHEQYF,TGTGCCAGCAGCTCCACCGGGACAGGGGACCACGAGCAGTACTTC
TRBV18,.,TRBD1,TRBJ2-7,CASSPSGQGREQYF,TGTGCCAGCTCACCATCAGGACAGGGGCGGGAGCAGTACTTC
TRBV29-1,.,.,TRBJ1-2,CSVEVRSGYTF,TGCAGCGTTGAGGTCCGTAGTGGCTACACCTTC
TRBV13,medium-sized,.,TRBJ2-3,CASSLHSRDGADTQYF,TGTGCCAGCAGCTTACACTCGCGGGATGGGGCAGATACGCAGTATTTT
TRBV2,.,.,TRBJ2-3,CAVRTTSTDTQYF,TGTGCGGTGCGGACTACCAGTACAGATACGCAGTATTTT
TRBV7-9,.,.,TRBJ2-2,CAGGGAANTGELFF,TGTGCCGGGGGGGGCGCTGCGAACACCGGGGAGCTGTTTTTT
TRBV15,.,.,TRBJ1-4,CATSRGRQQGKLFF,TGTGCCACCAGCAGAGGGAGGCAACAGGGCAAACTGTTTTTT
TRBV5-1,.,.,TRBJ1-1,CASSLGRGINTEAFF,TGCGCCAGCAGCCTTGGGCGGGGGATAAACACTGAAGCTTTCTTT
TRBV19,.,TRBD1,TRBJ1-4,CASSAGQGAANEKLFF,TGTGCCAGTAGTGCGGGACAGGGGGCCGCTAATGAAAAACTGTTTTTT
TRBV2,.,TRBD1,TRBJ2-5,CASSDRTGQETQYF,TGTGCCAGCAGTGATAGGACAGGACAAGAGACCCAGTACTTC
TRBV6-4,.,TRBD1,TRBJ1-1,CASSQLQGTEAFF,TGTGCCAGCAGTCAATTACAGGGGACTGAAGCTTTCTTT
TRBV30,.,TRBD1,TRBJ1-6,CAWSKGQDNSPLHF,TGTGCCTGGAGTAAGGGACAGGATAATTCACCCCTCCACTTT
TRBV28,.,TRBD1,TRBJ1-4,CASSLPTGGAEKLFF,TGTGCCAGCAGTTTACCGACAGGGGGCGCTGAAAAACTGTTTTTT
TRBV30,.,TRBD2,TRBJ2-3,CAWGSGRGTDTQYF,TGTGCCTGGGGAAGCGGGAGAGGGACAGATACGCAGTATTTT
TRBV5-4,.,TRBD2,TRBJ2-7,CASRRAGGPVEQYF,TGTGCCAGCAGACGAGCGGGAGGGCCTGTCGAGCAGTACTTC
TRBV4-1,.,.,TRBJ2-1,CASSQDARYPYNEQFF,TGCGCCAGCAGCCAAGATGCGCGATACCCTTACAATGAGCAGTTCTTC
TRBV5-8,.,.,TRBJ1-1,CASSREGGWTEAFF,TGTGCCAGCAGCAGAGAAGGGGGATGGACTGAAGCTTTCTTT
TRBV4-3,.,.,TRBJ2-7,CASSQANRASYEQYF,TGCGCCAGCAGCCAAGCCAACAGGGCAAGCTACGAGCAGTACTTC
TRBV14,.,.,TRBJ2-7,CASSQDWRGHYEQYF,TGTGCCAGCAGCCAAGATTGGCGGGGTCACTACGAGCAGTACTTC